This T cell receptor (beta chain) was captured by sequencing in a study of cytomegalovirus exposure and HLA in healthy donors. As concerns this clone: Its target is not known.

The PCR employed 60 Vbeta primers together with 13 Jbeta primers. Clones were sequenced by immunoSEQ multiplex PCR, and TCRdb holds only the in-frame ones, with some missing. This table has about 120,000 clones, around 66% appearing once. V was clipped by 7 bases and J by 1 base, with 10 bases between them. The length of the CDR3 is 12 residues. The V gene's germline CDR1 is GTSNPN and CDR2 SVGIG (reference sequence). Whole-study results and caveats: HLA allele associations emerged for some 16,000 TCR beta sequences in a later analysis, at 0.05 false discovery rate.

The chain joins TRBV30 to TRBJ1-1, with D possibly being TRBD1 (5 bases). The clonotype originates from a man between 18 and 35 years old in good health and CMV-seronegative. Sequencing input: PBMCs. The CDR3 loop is CAYLQGNTEAFF. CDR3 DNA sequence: TGTGCCTACCTCCAGGGGAACACTGAAGCTTTCTTT.